A single sample gave rise to the 13 T cell receptor beta chains below, sequenced in a study of control samples from healthy donors and cancer patients. TCRdb's copy holds only in-frame clones and misses some; the assay was immunoSEQ multiplex PCR. The sample lists about 97,000 clones; about 89% were seen once. Sequencing was performed on blood. These receptors came from a man aged 25 to 40 in good health.

The chain joins TRBV19 to TRBJ1-2, with no clear D. Germline values: CDR1 LNHDA, CDR2 SQIVND (reference sequence). The ends were cut back, 3 bases at V and 4 bases at J, with 15 bases in the middle. The CDR3 runs 15 residues. The chain's CDR3 is CASSIGRGLGYGYTF. In nucleotides, the CDR3 is TGTGCCAGTAGTATTGGACGAGGACTCGGCTATGGCTACACCTTC.

About this clone itself: A read error may produce the germline difference seen at one junction end. The gene calls are TRBV3-1 (or the pseudogene TRBV3-2) and TRBJ2-4; D remains ambiguous. Germline CDR1 LGHDT, CDR2 YNNKEL (reference sequence). The CDR3 consists of 17 residues. This chain's CDR3 is CASSANPPYSKLNVQYF. The DNA of the CDR3 is TGTGCCAGCAGCGCCAACCCACCCTACAGTAAATTAAACGTTCAGTACTTC.

The table lists this clone with a count of one. The DNA of the CDR3 is TGTGCCAGCAGTTCTCCTAGTAGGGGCCGCACAGATACGCAGTATTTT. This encodes CASSSPSRGRTDTQYF. V usage is TRBV28 and J usage is TRBJ2-3; D perhaps matches TRBD1 (5 bases). The CDR3 loop spans 16 amino acids. Trimming cost V 4 bases and J 1 base, with 15 bases left between them. Germline V gives CDR1 MDHEN, CDR2 SYDVKM.

The V gene is TRBV6-4, the J gene TRBJ2-1; TRBD1 is a possible D gene (6 bases). Trimming removed 4 bases from V and 5 bases from J, with 15 bases in between. The CDR3 runs to 15 residues. Germline CDR1 and CDR2: MRHNA and SNTAGT. CDR3: CASSASPGDNNEQFF. The CDR3 DNA follows: TGTGCCAGCAGTGCGTCCCCCGGGGACAACAATGAGCAGTTCTTC.

The chain couples TRBV7-6 to TRBJ2-1; 14 bases fit TRBD2. This CDR3 spans 17 amino acids. V trimming: 6 bases; J trimming: 9 bases; junction bases outside the gene matches: 13. In germline, CDR1 is SGHVS, CDR2 FNYEAQ. In DNA form, the CDR3 reads TGTGCCAGCAGTTTATGGGGACTAGCGGGAGTAGGTAGTGAGCAGTTCTTC. Translating it yields CASSLWGLAGVGSEQFF.

V gene TRBV19 combines with J gene TRBJ1-3; D not resolved. The CDR3 runs to 13 residues. Germline V gives CDR1 LNHDA, CDR2 SQIVND (reference sequence). V lost 7 bases and J lost 4, with 11 bases in between. The CDR3, as DNA: TGTGCCAGTAAATTCCCCGGGGGAAACACCATATATTTT. This sequence encodes CASKFPGGNTIYF.

This clone was observed a single time. This chain joins TRBV19 and TRBJ2-2, with 7 positions matching TRBD2. This CDR3 has 15 residues. The germline CDR1 and CDR2 sequences are LNHDA and SQIVND (reference sequence). J lost 6 bases, V lost 6 bases, and 10 bases had no gene match. The CDR3 protein is CASRTLSAGPGELFF. CDR3 DNA: TGTGCCAGTAGGACACTGTCAGCGGGGCCCGGGGAGCTGTTTTTT.

The rearrangement links TRBV4-1 to TRBJ1-5; possible D gene TRBD1, 5 bases. The V gene's germline CDR1 is MGHRA and CDR2 YSYEKL. Trimming cost V 0 bases and J 5 bases, with 5 bases left between them. The CDR3 has 13 amino acids. DNA of the CDR3: TGCGCCAGCAGCCAAGACAGGGATCAGCCCCAGCATTTT. The encoded protein is CASSQDRDQPQHF.

The chain is built from TRBV6-5 and TRBJ2-7; 10 nucleotides align to TRBD1. The CDR3 contains 11 residues. Germline trimming cut 10 bases from V and 6 bases from J; bases unmatched to any gene: 3. CDR1 MNHEY and CDR2 SVGAGI come from the germline V gene. The CDR3 coding sequence is TGTGCCACACGGACAGGGGGCGAGCAGTACGTC. Translation: CATRTGGEQYV.

The V call is TRBV2, the J call TRBJ2-1; 10 nucleotides align to TRBD1. Germline V gives CDR1 SNHLY, CDR2 FYNNEI. The CDR3 is 16 residues long. V lost 6 bases and J lost 10; bases outside the gene matches: 15. CDR3 DNA: TGTGCCAGCAGCGGAGTCTGGGACAGGGGTATGTGGGAGCAGTTCTTC. It encodes CASSGVWDRGMWEQFF.

The genes are TRBV27 and TRBJ1-1, with D hard to call. CDR1 and CDR2 from the germline V gene are MNHEY and SMNVEV (reference sequence). Trimming removed 8 bases from V and 2 bases from J, with 15 bases in between. The CDR3 consists of 14 residues. CDR3 sequence: CASASSPFNTEAFF. The CDR3 bases are TGTGCCAGCGCCAGTAGTCCTTTTAACACTGAAGCTTTCTTT.

The V call is TRBV3-1 (or the pseudogene TRBV3-2), the J call TRBJ2-7; D may correspond to TRBD1 or TRBD2 (7 bases each). The V gene's germline CDR1 is LGHDT and CDR2 YNNKEL (reference sequence). V was trimmed by 6 bases and J by 0 bases, leaving 18 bases between them. The CDR3 is 16 amino acids. The CDR3 DNA reads as TGTGCCAGCAGTCAGGGAGGGGGCTATAGCTCCTACGAGCAGTACTTC. It codes for CASSQGGGYSSYEQYF.

The chain combines TRBV7-3 with TRBJ1-6; 7 bases are shared with TRBD1. Germline V gives CDR1 SGHTA, CDR2 FQGTGA. Trimming cost V 5 bases and J 7 bases; bases outside gene matches: 8. This CDR3 has 15 amino acids. CDR3: CASSQKQGQNSPLHF. CDR3 coding DNA: TGTGCCAGCAGCCAAAAACAGGGGCAAAATTCACCCCTCCACTTT.